The rows below give T cell receptor beta chains drawn from one sample of a study of blood T cells in healthy people across ages. One entry per CDR3 protein, called by TCRdb with MiXCR from the 5' RACE reads. The data contain approximately 400,000 distinct CDR3 sequences, approximately 52% of them seen just once; the ten biggest clones take up 45% to 60%. Sequencing input: blood. The receptors were sampled from a man between 60 and 75 years old in good health. The CDR3 runs from the conserved cysteine through the conserved F or W. A D gene is named only where the DNA matches it firmly. Size is stated for part of the rows, as once, few or many counts, or as a class when the clone is expanded.

d_call	v_call	clone_size	j_call	cdr3_aa	cdr3_nt
NA	TRBV2	NA	TRBJ2-7	CASSDPVYYEQYF	TGTGCCAGCAGTGACCCGGTCTACTACGAGCAGTACTTC
TRBD2	TRBV11-2	many	TRBJ2-1	CASTRLAGGRDEQFF	TGTGCCAGCACCCGACTAGCGGGAGGTCGGGATGAGCAGTTCTTC
TRBD1	TRBV2	many	TRBJ2-5	CASRETDRGYF	TGTGCCAGCAGAGAAACGGACAGGGGGTACTTC
NA	TRBV5-1	NA	TRBJ2-1	CASSRDDNEQFF	TGCGCCAGCAGCAGGGATGACAATGAGCAGTTCTTC
TRBD2	TRBV7-2	NA	TRBJ2-5	CASSLHAGVETQYF	TGTGCCAGCAGCTTACATGCGGGAGTTGAGACCCAGTACTTC
NA	TRBV20-1	NA	TRBJ2-1	CSATRGPGRSYNEQFF	TGCAGTGCAACCCGTGGACCTGGCAGGTCCTACAATGAGCAGTTCTTC
NA	TRBV4-1	NA	TRBJ2-2	CASSKGLDTGELFF	TGCGCCAGCAGCAAGGGTCTAGACACCGGGGAGCTGTTTTTT
NA	TRBV15	NA	TRBJ2-5	CATSRATETQYF	TGTGCCACCAGCAGGGCCACGGAGACCCAGTACTTC
TRBD1	TRBV20-1	few	TRBJ2-1	CSAPGQGNNEQFF	TGCAGTGCCCCGGGACAGGGAAACAATGAGCAGTTCTTC
NA	TRBV29-1	few	TRBJ2-7	CSVEIALHEQYF	TGCAGCGTTGAAATCGCGTTACACGAGCAGTACTTC
NA	TRBV5-5	NA	TRBJ2-7	CASSLGQAMPYEQYF	TGTGCCAGCAGCTTGGGGCAGGCGATGCCCTACGAGCAGTACTTC
TRBD1	TRBV30	NA	TRBJ1-2	CAWSPSGTGSGYTF	TGTGCCTGGAGTCCTTCAGGGACAGGGAGTGGCTACACCTTC
TRBD1	TRBV2	NA	TRBJ1-6	CASRLRDSNSPLHF	TGTGCCAGCCGCCTCCGGGACAGTAATTCACCCCTCCACTTT
NA	TRBV20-1	NA	TRBJ2-1	CSARNYNEQFF	TGCAGTGCTAGAAACTACAATGAGCAGTTCTTC
TRBD2	TRBV5-1	many	TRBJ2-3	CASSLTSGSTQEQYF	TGCGCCAGCAGCCTAACTAGCGGGAGTACCCAGGAGCAGTATTTT
NA	TRBV7-9	many	TRBJ1-2	CASSLGQGAGGYTF	TGTGCCAGCAGTTTAGGGCAAGGGGCAGGTGGCTACACCTTC
TRBD2	TRBV20-1	NA	TRBJ2-1	CSAPDGTRPYNEQFF	TGCAGTGCCCCAGATGGGACTAGACCCTACAATGAGCAGTTCTTC
NA	TRBV14	NA	TRBJ2-3	CASSHIQASTDTQYF	TGTGCCAGCAGCCACATACAGGCTAGCACAGATACGCAGTATTTT
TRBD2	TRBV6-4	many	TRBJ2-3	CASSASGGRDTQYF	TGTGCCAGCAGTGCTAGCGGAGGCAGGGATACGCAGTATTTT
NA	TRBV30	NA	TRBJ2-7	CAWTGTTYEQYF	TGTGCCTGGACCGGGACAACCTACGAGCAGTACTTC
TRBD2	TRBV7-4	few	TRBJ2-1	CASSFGTGGYNEQFF	TGTGCCAGCAGCTTTGGAACGGGGGGATACAATGAGCAGTTCTTC
TRBD1	TRBV7-9	NA	TRBJ2-3	CASSLALGRGQATDTQYF	TGTGCCAGCAGCTTAGCGCTGGGCAGGGGGCAGGCCACAGATACGCAGTATTTT
TRBD1	TRBV7-9	few	TRBJ2-7	CASSLEGANEQYF	TGTGCCAGCAGCTTAGAGGGGGCCAACGAGCAGTACTTC
TRBD1	TRBV20-1	NA	TRBJ2-5	CSARDFGQGPTQYF	TGCAGTGCTAGAGATTTTGGACAGGGGCCGACCCAGTACTTC
TRBD1	TRBV6-5	NA	TRBJ1-1	CASTQGARTEAFF	TGTGCCAGCACTCAGGGGGCAAGGACTGAAGCTTTCTTT
TRBD1	TRBV6-6	NA	TRBJ2-5	CASSEQGALETQYF	TGTGCCAGCAGCGAACAGGGGGCGCTGGAGACCCAGTACTTC
NA	TRBV11-2	NA	TRBJ2-6	CASSPKKSGANVLTF	TGTGCCAGCAGCCCGAAGAAGTCTGGGGCCAACGTCCTGACTTTC
NA	TRBV4-3	NA	TRBJ2-7	CAIDTIRDTYEQYF	TGCGCCATAGATACGATCAGGGACACCTACGAGCAGTACTTC
NA	TRBV18	NA	TRBJ2-7	CASSPHGQTYEQYF	TGTGCCAGCTCACCCCATGGGCAAACCTACGAGCAGTACTTC
TRBD2	TRBV13	few	TRBJ2-3	CASSSLAGPTDTQYF	TGTGCCAGCAGCTCACTAGCGGGCCCCACAGATACGCAGTATTTT
NA	TRBV30	NA	TRBJ2-3	CAWTQGAGAADTQYF	TGTGCCTGGACCCAGGGGGCGGGAGCTGCAGATACGCAGTATTTT
NA	TRBV6-1	NA	TRBJ1-3	CASSSLSSGNTIYF	TGTGCCAGCAGTTCACTAAGCTCTGGAAACACCATATATTTT
NA	TRBV7-2	NA	TRBJ1-5	CASSLGTGIRNQPQHF	TGTGCCAGCAGCTTAGGCACAGGGATTCGCAATCAGCCCCAGCATTTT
NA	TRBV7-2	NA	TRBJ2-1	CASSLDGRVLEEQFF	TGTGCCAGCAGCTTAGACGGGAGAGTGCTAGAAGAGCAGTTCTTC
TRBD1	TRBV7-9	NA	TRBJ2-7	CASSQTGDRLFYYEQYF	TGTGCCAGCAGCCAAACAGGGGACAGGCTTTTTTACTACGAGCAGTACTTC
TRBD1	TRBV10-1	NA	TRBJ2-7	CASSAGTGNSYEQYF	TGCGCCAGCAGTGCCGGGACAGGGAATAGTTACGAGCAGTACTTC
NA	TRBV9	NA	TRBJ1-2	CASSDRPGSNYGYTF	TGTGCCAGCAGCGACAGACCCGGGAGTAACTATGGCTACACCTTC
TRBD2	TRBV3-1	NA	TRBJ2-3	CASSPRQLAGVRDTQYF	TGTGCCAGCAGTCCAAGGCAACTAGCGGGGGTCCGTGATACGCAGTATTTT
NA	TRBV29-1	NA	TRBJ2-7	CSVDKGYEQYF	TGCAGCGTTGATAAGGGCTACGAGCAGTACTTC
NA	TRBV20-1	NA	TRBJ2-1	CSAKIFGRLGFNEQFF	TGCAGTGCCAAAATATTCGGGAGATTAGGCTTCAATGAGCAGTTCTTC
TRBD2	TRBV5-1	NA	TRBJ2-1	CASSLEGGGIYNEQFF	TGCGCCAGCAGCTTGGAAGGCGGGGGAATCTACAATGAGCAGTTCTTC
NA	TRBV18	NA	TRBJ2-7	CASSPRGAGYEQYF	TGTGCCAGCTCACCACGGGGTGCGGGATACGAGCAGTACTTC
NA	TRBV21-1	many	TRBJ2-7	CASSLKGRVYEQYF	TGTGCCAGCAGCCTAAAGGGCAGGGTCTACGAGCAGTACTTC
TRBD2	TRBV27	NA	TRBJ2-1	CASSPLTSDLFNEQFF	TGTGCCAGCAGTCCCCTGACTAGCGACCTTTTCAATGAGCAGTTCTTC
NA	TRBV7-2	NA	TRBJ2-3	CASSLGLRPDTQYF	TGTGCCAGCAGCTTAGGTCTCCGCCCAGATACGCAGTATTTT
NA	TRBV29-1	NA	TRBJ1-2	CSVEERGPLPTGGYTF	TGCAGCGTTGAAGAAAGAGGGCCTCTCCCCACCGGGGGCTACACCTTC
TRBD1	TRBV27	NA	TRBJ1-1	CASSVIRGANTEAFF	TGTGCCAGCAGTGTGATCAGGGGGGCGAACACTGAAGCTTTCTTT
TRBD2	TRBV6-2/TRBV6-3	NA	TRBJ2-7	CASSTGLVVSLREQYF	TGTGCCAGCAGCACGGGACTAGTAGTTTCCCTACGGGAGCAGTACTTC
NA	TRBV24-1	few	TRBJ2-5	CATSTPETRTNEQYF	TGTGCCACCAGTACCCCGGAAACTAGGACCAATGAGCAGTACTTC
TRBD1	TRBV29-1	NA	TRBJ1-1	CSVGKAGGLNTEAFF	TGCAGCGTTGGAAAGGCAGGGGGACTGAACACTGAAGCTTTCTTT